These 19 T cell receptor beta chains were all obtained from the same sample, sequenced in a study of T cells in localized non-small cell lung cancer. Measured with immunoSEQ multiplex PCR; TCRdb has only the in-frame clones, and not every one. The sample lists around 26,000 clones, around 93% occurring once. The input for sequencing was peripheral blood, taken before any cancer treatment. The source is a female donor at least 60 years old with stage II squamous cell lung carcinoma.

The CDR3 bases are TGCAGCGCGGGGGGGTCCGAGGGCTACACCTTC. Amino acids: CSAGGSEGYTF. The chain has TRBV29-1 and TRBJ1-2; tentatively, D is TRBD1 (5 bases). CDR3 length: 11 residues. Germline lookup yields CDR1 SQVTM and CDR2 ANQGSEA. Deletions cut 7 bases from V and 8 bases from J, with 14 bases between.

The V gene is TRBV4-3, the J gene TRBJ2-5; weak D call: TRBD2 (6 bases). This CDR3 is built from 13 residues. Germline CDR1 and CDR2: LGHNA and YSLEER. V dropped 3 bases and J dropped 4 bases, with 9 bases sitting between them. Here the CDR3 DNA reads TGCGCCAGCAGCCAGGGACTTCGAGAGACCCAGTACTTC. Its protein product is CASSQGLRETQYF.

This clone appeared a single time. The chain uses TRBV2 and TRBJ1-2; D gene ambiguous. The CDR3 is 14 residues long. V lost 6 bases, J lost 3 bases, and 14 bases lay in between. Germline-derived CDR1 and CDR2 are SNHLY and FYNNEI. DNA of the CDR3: TGTGCCAGCAGCCGGAAGGAGGGTTACTATGGCTACACCTTC. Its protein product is CASSRKEGYYGYTF.

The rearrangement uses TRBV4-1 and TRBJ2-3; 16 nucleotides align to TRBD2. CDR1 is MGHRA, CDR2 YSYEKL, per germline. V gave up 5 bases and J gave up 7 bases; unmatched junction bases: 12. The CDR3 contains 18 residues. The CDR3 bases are TGCGCCAGCAGCTACGCCGGGACTAGCGGGGGGGGGACTAATACGCAGTATTTT. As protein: CASSYAGTSGGGTNTQYF.

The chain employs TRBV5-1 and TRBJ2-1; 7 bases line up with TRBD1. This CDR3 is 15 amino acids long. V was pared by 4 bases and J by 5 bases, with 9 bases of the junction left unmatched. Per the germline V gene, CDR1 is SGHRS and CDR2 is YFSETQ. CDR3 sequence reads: CASSRTDRENNEQFF. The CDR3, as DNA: TGCGCCAGCAGCCGGACAGACAGGGAAAACAATGAGCAGTTCTTC.

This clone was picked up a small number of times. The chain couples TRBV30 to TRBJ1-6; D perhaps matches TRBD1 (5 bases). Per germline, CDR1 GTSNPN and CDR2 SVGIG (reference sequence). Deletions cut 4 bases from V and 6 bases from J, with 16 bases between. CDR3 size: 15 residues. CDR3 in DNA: TGTGCCTGGAAAGTCCCCGCGACAGTTAATTCACCCCTCCACTTT. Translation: CAWKVPATVNSPLHF.

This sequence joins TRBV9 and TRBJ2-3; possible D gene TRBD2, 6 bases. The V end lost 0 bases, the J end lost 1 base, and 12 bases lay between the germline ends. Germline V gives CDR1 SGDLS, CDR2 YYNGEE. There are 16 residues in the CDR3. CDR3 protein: CASSVELSGRTDTQYF. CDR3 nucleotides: TGTGCCAGCAGCGTAGAACTTAGCGGCCGCACAGATACGCAGTATTTT.

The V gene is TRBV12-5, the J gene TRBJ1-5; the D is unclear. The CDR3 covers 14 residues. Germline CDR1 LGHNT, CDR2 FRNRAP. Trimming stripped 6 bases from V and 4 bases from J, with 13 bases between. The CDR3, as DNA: TGTGCTAGTGGCTCGAATCTACCAAATCAGCCCCAGCATTTT. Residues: CASGSNLPNQPQHF.

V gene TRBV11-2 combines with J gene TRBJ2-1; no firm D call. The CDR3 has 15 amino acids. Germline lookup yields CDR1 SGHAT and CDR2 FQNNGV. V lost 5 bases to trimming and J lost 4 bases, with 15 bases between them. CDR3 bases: TGTGCCAGCAGCACGCGCGTCGAGGCTTACAATGAGCAGTTCTTC. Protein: CASSTRVEAYNEQFF.

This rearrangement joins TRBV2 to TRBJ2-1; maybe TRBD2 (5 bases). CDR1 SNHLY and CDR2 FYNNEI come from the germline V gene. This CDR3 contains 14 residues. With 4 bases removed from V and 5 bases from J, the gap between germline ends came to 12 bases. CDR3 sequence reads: CASSGGSLHNEQFF. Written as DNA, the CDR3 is TGTGCCAGCAGTGGAGGGTCACTTCACAATGAGCAGTTCTTC.

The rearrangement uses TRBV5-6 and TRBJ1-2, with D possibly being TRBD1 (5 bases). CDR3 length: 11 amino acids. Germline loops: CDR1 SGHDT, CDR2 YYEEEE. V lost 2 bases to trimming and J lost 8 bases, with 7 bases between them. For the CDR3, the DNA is TGTGCCAGCAGCTTCAGGGAGGGCTACACCTTC. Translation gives CASSFREGYTF.

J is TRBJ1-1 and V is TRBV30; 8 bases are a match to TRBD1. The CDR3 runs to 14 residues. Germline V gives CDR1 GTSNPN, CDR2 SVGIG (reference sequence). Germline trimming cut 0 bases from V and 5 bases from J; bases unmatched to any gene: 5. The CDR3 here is CAWSVSRGRTEAFF. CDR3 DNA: TGTGCCTGGAGTGTAAGCAGGGGGCGAACTGAAGCTTTCTTT. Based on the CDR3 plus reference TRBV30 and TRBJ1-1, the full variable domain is SQTIHQWPATLVQPVGSPLSLECTVEGTSNPNLYWYRQAAGRGLQLLFYSVGIGQISSEVPQNLSASRPQDRQFILSSKKLLLSDSGFYLCAWSVSRGRTEAFFGQGTRLTVV.

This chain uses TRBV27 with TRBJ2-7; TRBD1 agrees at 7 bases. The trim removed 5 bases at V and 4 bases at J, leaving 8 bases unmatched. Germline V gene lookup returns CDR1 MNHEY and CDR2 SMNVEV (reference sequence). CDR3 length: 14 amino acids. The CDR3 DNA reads TGTGCCAGCAGTATACCGGGACAGAGGTACGAGCAGTACTTC. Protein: CASSIPGQRYEQYF.

Here the CDR3 reads CASSLTGGPETQYF. For the CDR3, the DNA is TGTGCCAGCAGCTTAACAGGGGGGCCAGAGACCCAGTACTTC. The chain has TRBV7-3 and TRBJ2-5; D tentatively reads TRBD1 or TRBD2 (6 bases each). CDR3 length: 14 residues. Germline CDR1 and CDR2: SGHTA and FQGTGA. V lost 0 bases and J 4 bases, leaving 9 bases between the germline ends.

CDR3 region: CASSGTSGGPYNEQFF. In DNA form, the CDR3 reads TGTGCCAGCAGTGGAACTAGCGGGGGGCCGTACAATGAGCAGTTCTTC. The V gene is TRBV2, the J gene TRBJ2-1; 12 bases align to TRBD2. This CDR3 contains 16 residues. V shed 4 bases, J shed 4 bases, and the junction held 5 bases outside the gene matches. Looked up from germline, CDR1 is SNHLY and CDR2 is FYNNEI.

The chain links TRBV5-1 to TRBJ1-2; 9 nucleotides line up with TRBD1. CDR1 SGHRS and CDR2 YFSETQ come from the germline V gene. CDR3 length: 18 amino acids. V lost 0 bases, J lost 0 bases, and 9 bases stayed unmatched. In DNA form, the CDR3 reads TGCGCCAGCAGCTTGGCCCTCGGGGGACAGGGATCTAACTATGGCTACACCTTC. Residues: CASSLALGGQGSNYGYTF.

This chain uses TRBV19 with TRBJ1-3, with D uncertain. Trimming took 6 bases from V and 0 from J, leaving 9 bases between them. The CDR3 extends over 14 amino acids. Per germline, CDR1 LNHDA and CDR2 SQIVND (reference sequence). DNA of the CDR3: TGTGCCAGTAGCTCCTTTTACTCTGGAAACACCATATATTTT. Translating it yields CASSSFYSGNTIYF.

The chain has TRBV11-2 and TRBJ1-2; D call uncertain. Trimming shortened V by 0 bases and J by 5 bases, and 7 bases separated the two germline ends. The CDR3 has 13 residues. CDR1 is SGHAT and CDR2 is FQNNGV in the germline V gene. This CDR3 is CASSLEGIYGYTF. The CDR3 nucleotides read TGTGCCAGCAGCTTAGAGGGAATTTATGGCTACACCTTC. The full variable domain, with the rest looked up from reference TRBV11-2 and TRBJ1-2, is EAGVAQSPRYKIIEKRQSVAFWCNPISGHATLYWYQQILGQGPKLLIQFQNNGVVDDSQLPKDRFSAERLKGVDSTLKIQPAKLEDSAVYLCASSLEGIYGYTFGSGTRLTVV.

CDR3 sequence reads: CASSLQPQRGVVEQYF. The CDR3 DNA reads TGTGCCAGCAGCCTCCAACCTCAGCGGGGGGTAGTCGAGCAGTACTTC. The gene calls are TRBV9 and TRBJ2-7; 9 bases align to TRBD2. The CDR3 runs 16 residues. The V gene's germline CDR1 is SGDLS and CDR2 YYNGEE. Unmatched junction bases numbered 14, after V lost 4 bases and J lost 6 bases.